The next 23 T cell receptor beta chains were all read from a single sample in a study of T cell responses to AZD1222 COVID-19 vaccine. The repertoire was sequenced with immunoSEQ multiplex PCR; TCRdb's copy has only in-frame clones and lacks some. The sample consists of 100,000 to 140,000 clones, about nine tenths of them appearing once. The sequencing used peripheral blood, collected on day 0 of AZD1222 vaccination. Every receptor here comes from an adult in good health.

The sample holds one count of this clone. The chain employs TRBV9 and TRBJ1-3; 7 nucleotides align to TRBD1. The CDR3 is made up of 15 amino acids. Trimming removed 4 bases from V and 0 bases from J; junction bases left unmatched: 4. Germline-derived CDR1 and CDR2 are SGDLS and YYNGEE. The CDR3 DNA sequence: TGTGCCAGCAGCCCTCGACAGGGCTCTGGAAACACCATATATTTT. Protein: CASSPRQGSGNTIYF.

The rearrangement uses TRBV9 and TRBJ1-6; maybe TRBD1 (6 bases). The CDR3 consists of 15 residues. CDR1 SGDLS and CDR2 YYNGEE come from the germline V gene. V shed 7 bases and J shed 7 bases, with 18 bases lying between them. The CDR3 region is CASRGTGSVNSPLHF. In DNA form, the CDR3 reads TGTGCCAGCCGAGGCACAGGGTCCGTCAATTCACCCCTCCACTTT.

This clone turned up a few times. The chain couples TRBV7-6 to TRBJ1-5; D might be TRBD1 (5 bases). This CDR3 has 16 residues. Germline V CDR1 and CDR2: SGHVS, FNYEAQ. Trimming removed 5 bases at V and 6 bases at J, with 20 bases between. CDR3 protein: CASSPGAQGLGQPQHF. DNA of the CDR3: TGTGCCAGCAGCCCCGGGGCCCAGGGCCTCGGTCAGCCCCAGCATTTT.

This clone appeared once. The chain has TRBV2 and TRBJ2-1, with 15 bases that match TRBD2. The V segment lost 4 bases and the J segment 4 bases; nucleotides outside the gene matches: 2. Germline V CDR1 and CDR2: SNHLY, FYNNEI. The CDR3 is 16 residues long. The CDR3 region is CASSGTSGRDYNEQFF. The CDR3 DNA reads TGTGCCAGCAGTGGGACTAGCGGGAGGGATTACAATGAGCAGTTCTTC.

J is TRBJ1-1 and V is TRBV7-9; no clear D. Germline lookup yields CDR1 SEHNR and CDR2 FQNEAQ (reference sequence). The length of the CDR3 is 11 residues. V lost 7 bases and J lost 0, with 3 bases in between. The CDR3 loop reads CASTVNTEAFF. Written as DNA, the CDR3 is TGTGCCAGCACGGTGAACACTGAAGCTTTCTTT. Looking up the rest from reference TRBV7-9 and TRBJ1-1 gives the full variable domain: DTGVSQNPRHKITKRGQNVTFRCDPISEHNRLYWYRQTLGQGPEFLTYFQNEAQLEKSRLLSDRFSAERPKGSFSTLEIQRTEQGDSAMYLCASTVNTEAFFGQGTRLTVV.

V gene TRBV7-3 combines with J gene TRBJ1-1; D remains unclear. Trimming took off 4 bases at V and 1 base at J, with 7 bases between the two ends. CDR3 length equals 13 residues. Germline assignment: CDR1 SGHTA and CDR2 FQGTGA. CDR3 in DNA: TGTGCCAGCAGCTCCGGTTGGAACACTGAAGCTTTCTTT. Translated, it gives CASSSGWNTEAFF.

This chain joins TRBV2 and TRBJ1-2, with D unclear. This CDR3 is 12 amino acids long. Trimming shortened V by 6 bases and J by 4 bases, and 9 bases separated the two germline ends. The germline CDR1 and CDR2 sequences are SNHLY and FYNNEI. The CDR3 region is CASRRDSYGYTF. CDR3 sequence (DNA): TGTGCCAGCAGGAGGGATTCCTATGGCTACACCTTC. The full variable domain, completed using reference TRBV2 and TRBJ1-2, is EPEVTQTPSHQVTQMGQEVILRCVPISNHLYFYWYRQILGQKVEFLVSFYNNEISEKSEIFDDQFSVERPDGSNFTLKIRSTKLEDSAMYFCASRRDSYGYTFGSGTRLTVV.

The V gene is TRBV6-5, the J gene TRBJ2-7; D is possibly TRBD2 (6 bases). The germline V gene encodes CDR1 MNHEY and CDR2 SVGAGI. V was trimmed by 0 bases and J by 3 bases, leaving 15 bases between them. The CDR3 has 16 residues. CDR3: CASSYSKTRGDYEQYF. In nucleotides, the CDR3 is TGTGCCAGCAGTTACTCCAAGACTAGGGGAGACTACGAGCAGTACTTC.

The CDR3, as DNA: TGTGCCAGCAGTTACTCCGTCCAGGGGTTGAGCAATCAGCCCCAGCATTTT. It translates to CASSYSVQGLSNQPQHF. V usage is TRBV6-2 or TRBV6-3 and J usage is TRBJ1-5; D may be TRBD1 (6 bases). This CDR3 has 17 amino acids. V was cut by 0 bases and J by 1 base, with 13 bases left in between. The germline V gene has CDR1 MNHEY and CDR2 SVGEGT.

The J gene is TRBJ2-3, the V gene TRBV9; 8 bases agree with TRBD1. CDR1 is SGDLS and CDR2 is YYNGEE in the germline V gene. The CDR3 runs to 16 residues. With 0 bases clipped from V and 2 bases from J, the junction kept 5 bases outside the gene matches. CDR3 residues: CASSVDGTGNTDTQYF. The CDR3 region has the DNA TGTGCCAGCAGCGTAGACGGGACAGGCAACACAGATACGCAGTATTTT.

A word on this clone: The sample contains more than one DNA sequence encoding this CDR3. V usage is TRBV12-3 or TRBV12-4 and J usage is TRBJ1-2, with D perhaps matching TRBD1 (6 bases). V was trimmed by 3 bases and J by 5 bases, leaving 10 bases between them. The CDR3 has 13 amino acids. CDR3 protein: CASSLRGGYGYTF. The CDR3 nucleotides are TGTGCCAGCAGTTTGAGGGGGGGGTATGGCTACACCTTC.

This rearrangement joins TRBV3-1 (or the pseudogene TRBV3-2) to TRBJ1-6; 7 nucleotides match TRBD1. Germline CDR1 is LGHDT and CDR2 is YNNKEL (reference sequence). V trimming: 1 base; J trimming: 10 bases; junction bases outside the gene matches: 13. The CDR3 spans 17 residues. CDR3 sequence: CASSQGGKGAPGSPLHF. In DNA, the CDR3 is TGTGCCAGCAGCCAAGGGGGCAAGGGGGCACCGGGGTCACCCCTCCACTTT.

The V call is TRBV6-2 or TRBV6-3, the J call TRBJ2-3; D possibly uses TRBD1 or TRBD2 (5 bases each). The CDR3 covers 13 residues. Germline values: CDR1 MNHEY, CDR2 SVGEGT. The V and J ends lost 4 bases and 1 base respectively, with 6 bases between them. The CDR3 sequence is CASSLGGTDTQYF. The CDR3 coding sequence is TGTGCCAGCAGTTTGGGGGGCACAGATACGCAGTATTTT.

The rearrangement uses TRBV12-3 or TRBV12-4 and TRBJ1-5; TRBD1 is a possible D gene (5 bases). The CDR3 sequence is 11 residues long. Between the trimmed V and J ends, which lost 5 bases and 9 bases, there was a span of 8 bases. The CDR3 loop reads CASSRGWPQHF. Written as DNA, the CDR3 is TGTGCCAGCAGTAGGGGTTGGCCCCAGCATTTT.

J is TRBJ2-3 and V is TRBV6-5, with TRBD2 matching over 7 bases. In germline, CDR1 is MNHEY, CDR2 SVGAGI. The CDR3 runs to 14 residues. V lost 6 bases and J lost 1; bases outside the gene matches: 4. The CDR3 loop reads CASSHSGGTDTQYF. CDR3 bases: TGTGCCAGCAGCCACAGCGGGGGCACAGATACGCAGTATTTT.

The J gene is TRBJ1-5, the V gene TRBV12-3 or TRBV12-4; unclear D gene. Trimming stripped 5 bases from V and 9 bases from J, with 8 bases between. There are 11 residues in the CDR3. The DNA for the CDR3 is TGTGCCAGCAGTACCCCGGGGCCCCAGCATTTT. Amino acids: CASSTPGPQHF.

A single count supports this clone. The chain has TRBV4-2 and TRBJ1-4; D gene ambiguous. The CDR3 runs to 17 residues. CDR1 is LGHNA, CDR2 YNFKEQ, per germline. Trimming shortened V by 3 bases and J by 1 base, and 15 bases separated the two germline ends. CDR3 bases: TGTGCCAGCAGCCACTCTCTTCGGGGAGGAACTAATGAAAAACTGTTTTTT. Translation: CASSHSLRGGTNEKLFF.

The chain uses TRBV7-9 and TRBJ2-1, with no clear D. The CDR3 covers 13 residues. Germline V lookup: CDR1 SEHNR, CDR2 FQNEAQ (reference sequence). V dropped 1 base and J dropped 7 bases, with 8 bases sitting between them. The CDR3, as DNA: TGTGCCAGCAGCTTAGAGGTCCCTAATGAGCAGTTCTTC. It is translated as CASSLEVPNEQFF.

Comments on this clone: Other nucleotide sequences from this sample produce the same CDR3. The CDR3 nucleotides are TGTGCCAGTAGTACCCGACAGGAGAACACTGAAGCTTTCTTT. Translation: CASSTRQENTEAFF. The chain employs TRBV19 and TRBJ1-1; D is perhaps TRBD1 (6 bases). The germline V gene encodes CDR1 LNHDA and CDR2 SQIVND (reference sequence). CDR3 length: 14 amino acids. V was cut by 4 bases and J by 1 base, with 10 bases left in between. Looking up the rest from reference TRBV19 and TRBJ1-1 gives the full variable domain: DGGITQSPKYLFRKEGQNVTLSCEQNLNHDAMYWYRQDPGQGLRLIYYSQIVNDFQKGDIAEGYSVSREKKESFPLTVTSAQKNPTAFYLCASSTRQENTEAFFGQGTRLTVV.

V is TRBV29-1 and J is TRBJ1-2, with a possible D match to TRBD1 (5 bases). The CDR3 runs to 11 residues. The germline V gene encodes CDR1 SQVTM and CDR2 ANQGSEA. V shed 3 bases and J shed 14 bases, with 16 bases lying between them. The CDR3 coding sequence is TGCAGCGTTGAGGGCGGTGGGGGTAGGACCTTC. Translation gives CSVEGGGGRTF.

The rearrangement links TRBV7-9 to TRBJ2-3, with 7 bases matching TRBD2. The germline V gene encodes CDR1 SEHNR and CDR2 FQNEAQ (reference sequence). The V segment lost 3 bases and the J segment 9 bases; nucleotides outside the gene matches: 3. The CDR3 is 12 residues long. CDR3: CASSFGLDTQYF. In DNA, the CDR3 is TGTGCCAGCAGCTTCGGACTAGACACGCAGTATTTT.

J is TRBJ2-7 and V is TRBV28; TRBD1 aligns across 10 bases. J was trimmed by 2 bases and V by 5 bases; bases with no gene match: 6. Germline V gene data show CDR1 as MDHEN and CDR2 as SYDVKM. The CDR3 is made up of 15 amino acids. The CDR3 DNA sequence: TGTGCCAGCAGTCTTCCCGACAGGGGGCCCTACGAGCAGTACTTC. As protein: CASSLPDRGPYEQYF.

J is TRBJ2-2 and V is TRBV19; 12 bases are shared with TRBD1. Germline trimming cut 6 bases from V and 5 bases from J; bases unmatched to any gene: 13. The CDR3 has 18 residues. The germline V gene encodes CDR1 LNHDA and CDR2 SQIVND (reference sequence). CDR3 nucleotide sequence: TGTGCCAGTAGGATGAAGGGACAGGGGGCTTCGTGGACCGGGGAGCTGTTTTTT. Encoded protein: CASRMKGQGASWTGELFF.